The 24 T cell receptor beta chains in this list originate from one sample, sequenced in a study of blood T cell repertoires in COVID-19. Clones were sequenced by immunoSEQ multiplex PCR, and TCRdb holds only the in-frame ones, with some missing. The sample has approximately 74,000 clones, 80% to 85% seen once. The sample consisted of peripheral blood. Receptor source: an elderly man with active or convalescent COVID-19.

The rearrangement uses TRBV11-2 and TRBJ2-2, with D tentatively TRBD1 (6 bases). Trimming pared 2 bases from V and 5 bases from J, leaving 15 bases between. CDR1 is SGHAT, CDR2 FQNNGV, per germline. This CDR3 has 16 residues. The CDR3 DNA reads TGTGCCAGCAGCTTACAGGGGCTGGGTTTTACCGGGGAGCTGTTTTTT. Translating it yields CASSLQGLGFTGELFF.

The chain joins TRBV27 to TRBJ1-1, with 7 positions matching TRBD1. The CDR3 runs to 15 residues. The germline V gene has CDR1 MNHEY and CDR2 SMNVEV (reference sequence). J lost 1 base, V lost 5 bases, and 7 bases had no gene match. The CDR3 is CASSPLTGANTEAFF. The DNA of the CDR3 is TGTGCCAGCAGTCCGCTAACAGGGGCGAACACTGAAGCTTTCTTT.

This clone was counted between two and nine times. The chain recombines TRBV18 with TRBJ1-4; D possibly corresponds to TRBD1 (5 bases). The CDR3 consists of 14 residues. Germline CDR1 KGHSH, CDR2 LQKENI. V was trimmed by 1 base and J by 8 bases, leaving 11 bases between them. The CDR3 protein is CASSPLARGEKLFF. The CDR3 bases are TGTGCCAGCTCACCACTAGCAAGGGGAGAAAAACTGTTTTTT.

In DNA, the CDR3 is TGTGCCACCAGTGATTCGTCAGGGGGCCCGGGGGATGAGCAGTTCTTC. This encodes CATSDSSGGPGDEQFF. The chain joins TRBV24-1 to TRBJ2-1; 8 positions match TRBD1. From germline, CDR1 is KGHDR and CDR2 SFDVKD. J lost 8 bases, V lost 2 bases, and 10 bases had no gene match. This CDR3 region has 16 residues.

J is TRBJ1-3 and V is TRBV3-1 (or the pseudogene TRBV3-2); no clear D. Germline lookup yields CDR1 LGHDT and CDR2 YNNKEL (reference sequence). V dropped 1 base and J dropped 4 bases, with 5 bases sitting between them. The CDR3 runs to 13 residues. The CDR3 protein is CASSQVAGNTIYF. The CDR3 nucleotides read TGTGCCAGCAGCCAAGTTGCGGGAAACACCATATATTTT.

A few counts support this clone. The chain joins TRBV2 to TRBJ1-1; TRBD1 is a possible D gene (5 bases). This CDR3 is 14 amino acids long. Per the germline V gene, CDR1 is SNHLY and CDR2 is FYNNEI. V was cut by 5 bases and J by 0 bases, with 10 bases left in between. This CDR3 is CASSFDRMNTEAFF. The CDR3 DNA is TGTGCCAGCAGTTTTGACAGAATGAACACTGAAGCTTTCTTT.

Comments on this clone: The same CDR3 can be traced to other DNA sequences in this sample. V and J are TRBV6-2 or TRBV6-3 and TRBJ2-2; D perhaps matches TRBD1 (7 bases). CDR3 size: 15 residues. Trimming shortened V by 5 bases and J by 5 bases, and 15 bases separated the two germline ends. CDR1 is MNHEY and CDR2 is SVGEGT in the germline V gene. The CDR3 DNA follows: TGTGCCAGCAGTCAGCAGGGGGGCGGGACCGGGGAGCTGTTTTTT. Translation gives CASSQQGGGTGELFF.

V usage is TRBV18 and J usage is TRBJ2-7; the match to TRBD2 covers 8 bases. Losses at the gene ends were 4 bases for V and 3 bases for J; bases not matched to a gene: 8. Germline CDR1 and CDR2: KGHSH and LQKENI. The CDR3 extends over 15 amino acids. The CDR3 protein is CASSRTSGGNYEQYF. Written as DNA, the CDR3 is TGTGCCAGCTCACGCACTAGCGGAGGCAACTACGAGCAGTACTTC.

The rearrangement uses TRBV2 and TRBJ2-1; D may be TRBD2 (6 bases). The V end lost 6 bases, the J end lost 5 bases, and 11 bases lay between the germline ends. Germline CDR1 reads SNHLY; CDR2 reads FYNNEI. The CDR3 is 13 amino acids. The CDR3 loop is CASSPGSNNEQFF. CDR3 nucleotides: TGTGCCAGCAGCCCCGGGAGCAACAATGAGCAGTTCTTC.

The chain is built from TRBV6-6 and TRBJ1-3, with 8 bases fitting TRBD1. The CDR3 extends over 16 amino acids. Germline V lookup: CDR1 MNHNY, CDR2 SVGAGI (reference sequence). V shed 6 bases, J shed 3 bases, and the junction held 10 bases outside the gene matches. This CDR3 is CASRRYQGAGGNTIYF. For the CDR3, the DNA is TGTGCCAGCAGGCGATATCAGGGGGCCGGTGGAAACACCATATATTTT.

CDR3 loop: CASSGGTGTENTIYF. CDR3 coding DNA: TGCGCCAGCTCCGGGGGGACAGGGACGGAAAACACCATATATTTT. The gene calls are TRBV10-2 and TRBJ1-3; 9 positions agree with TRBD1. This CDR3 spans 15 amino acids. The trim removed 8 bases at V and 6 bases at J, leaving 11 bases unmatched. The germline V gene encodes CDR1 WSHSY and CDR2 SAAADI.

For the CDR3, the DNA is TGCGCCAGCAGCTTGGGGGTAGGGACTAGTAGGAATGAGCAGTTCTTC. This encodes CASSLGVGTSRNEQFF. V usage is TRBV5-1 and J usage is TRBJ2-1, with 8 bases aligning to TRBD2. Trimming at V came to 0 bases and at J to 7 bases, leaving 9 bases not matched to a gene. CDR3 length equals 16 residues. Looked up from germline, CDR1 is SGHRS and CDR2 is YFSETQ.

The chain recombines TRBV20-1 with TRBJ2-7; 13 bases align to TRBD2. This CDR3 is built from 15 residues. V was pared by 3 bases and J by 0 bases, with 2 bases of the junction left unmatched. Germline V gives CDR1 DFQATT, CDR2 SNEGSKA (reference sequence). The CDR3 DNA reads TGCAGTGCTAGTGGGACTAGCGGGACCTCCTACGAGCAGTACTTC. It encodes CSASGTSGTSYEQYF.

V usage is TRBV9 and J usage is TRBJ2-3; 7 bases agree with TRBD1. The germline V gene has CDR1 SGDLS and CDR2 YYNGEE. The CDR3 length is 14 residues. The ends lost 0 bases at V and 4 bases at J; junction bases unmatched: 2. Here the CDR3 DNA reads TGTGCCAGCAGCGTAGACAGGGGCCCAGATACGCAGTATTTT. This encodes CASSVDRGPDTQYF. Together with reference TRBV9 and TRBJ2-3, the CDR3 gives the full variable domain: DSGVTQTPKHLITATGQRVTLRCSPRSGDLSVYWYQQSLDQGLQFLIQYYNGEERAKGNILERFSAQQFPDLHSELNLSSLELGDSALYFCASSVDRGPDTQYFGPGTRLTVL.

This sequence joins TRBV2 and TRBJ1-2, with TRBD1 as a possible D gene (5 bases). Germline V gene lookup returns CDR1 SNHLY and CDR2 FYNNEI. The CDR3 is 14 amino acids. Trimming removed 10 bases from V and 4 bases from J, with 19 bases in between. The CDR3 sequence: CATGRQTGAYGYTF. DNA of the CDR3: TGTGCCACCGGGCGACAAACTGGGGCCTATGGCTACACCTTC.

The chain has TRBV18 and TRBJ1-5; 10 bases are shared with TRBD1. This CDR3 comprises 15 residues. V shed 6 bases, J shed 4 bases, and the junction held 6 bases outside the gene matches. Germline V gene data show CDR1 as KGHSH and CDR2 as LQKENI. CDR3 DNA: TGTGCCAGCTCGACCCGACAGGGGGCAAATCAGCCCCAGCATTTT. Translating it yields CASSTRQGANQPQHF.

With regard to this clone: The germline gene is not matched at one end of the junction; a read error may be the cause. Other nucleotide sequences from this sample produce the same CDR3. V gene TRBV5-5 combines with J gene TRBJ2-1; TRBD2 is a possible D gene (5 bases). This CDR3 spans 15 amino acids. Germline CDR1 reads SGHKS; CDR2 reads YYEKEE (reference sequence). CDR3 coding DNA: TGTGCCAGCAGCTATAGCGTTAGCTCCTACAATGAGCAATTCTTC. Its translation is CASSYSVSSYNEQFF. The full variable domain, in which reference TRBV5-5 and TRBJ2-1 provide the parts outside the CDR3, is DAGVTQSPTHLIKTRGQQVTLRCSPISGHKSVSWYQQVLGQGPQFIFQYYEKEERGRGNFPDRFSARQFPNYSSELNVNALLLGDSALYLCASSYSVSSYNEQFFGPGTRLTVL.

The chain joins TRBV7-9 to TRBJ1-2, with a weak D call TRBD1 (6 bases). Trimming shortened V by 2 bases and J by 2 bases, and 12 bases separated the two germline ends. Per germline, CDR1 SEHNR and CDR2 FQNEAQ (reference sequence). The CDR3 is 15 amino acids. CDR3 DNA: TGTGCCAGCAGCTTATCAGGGGCGATAAACTATGGCTACACCTTC. Translation: CASSLSGAINYGYTF.

The chain uses TRBV3-1 (or the pseudogene TRBV3-2) and TRBJ2-1, with TRBD2 matching 15 bases. Germline V gene data show CDR1 as LGHDT and CDR2 as YNNKEL (reference sequence). The junction had 4 bases not matched to a gene; V was cut back by 7 bases and J by 0 bases. The CDR3 consists of 17 residues. This CDR3 reads CASKGLAGGGSYNEQFF. The CDR3 DNA follows: TGTGCCAGCAAGGGACTAGCGGGAGGCGGCTCCTACAATGAGCAGTTCTTC.

The chain couples TRBV27 to TRBJ1-4; 8 bases agree with TRBD1. Looked up from germline, CDR1 is MNHEY and CDR2 is SMNVEV (reference sequence). The V segment lost 5 bases and the J segment 8 bases; nucleotides outside the gene matches: 10. This CDR3 has 15 residues. CDR3 sequence (DNA): TGTGCCAGCAGTGCGCTATCTAGGGACAGGGAAAAACTGTTTTTT. This translates into CASSALSRDREKLFF. The variable domain in full, with the rest retrieved from reference TRBV27 and TRBJ1-4, is EAQVTQNPRYLITVTGKKLTVTCSQNMNHEYMSWYRQDPGLGLRQIYYSMNVEVTDKGDVPEGYKVSRKEKRNFPLILESPSPNQTSLYFCASSALSRDREKLFFGSGTQLSVL.

V gene TRBV6-6 combines with J gene TRBJ1-4; no definite D call. CDR1 and CDR2 from the germline V gene are MNHNY and SVGAGI (reference sequence). The CDR3 length is 15 residues. Trimming removed 2 bases from V and 6 bases from J, with 13 bases in between. DNA of the CDR3: TGTGCCAGCAGTTACGGCGGCGGGCCAGATGAAAAACTGTTTTTT. Translation gives CASSYGGGPDEKLFF.

V gene TRBV5-1 combines with J gene TRBJ1-6; D remains unclear. CDR3 length: 15 residues. V was shortened by 0 bases and J by 7 bases, with 11 bases between the two germline ends. Per germline, CDR1 SGHRS and CDR2 YFSETQ. In nucleotides, the CDR3 is TGCGCCAGCAGCTTGGTAGGGTCGGGAAATTCACCCCTCCACTTT. Translating it yields CASSLVGSGNSPLHF.

This sequence joins TRBV29-1 and TRBJ1-1; 7 bases are a match to TRBD1. J lost 5 bases, V lost 4 bases, and 4 bases had no gene match. The CDR3 loop spans 12 amino acids. Germline CDR1 SQVTM, CDR2 ANQGSEA. Here the CDR3 DNA reads TGCAGCGTTGTAAGGGGGCTTACTGAAGCTTTCTTT. Its translation: CSVVRGLTEAFF.

The chain is built from TRBV6-5 and TRBJ2-7, with 7 bases lining up with TRBD1. Germline V lookup: CDR1 MNHEY, CDR2 SVGAGI. The junction had 2 bases not matched to a gene; V was cut back by 0 bases and J by 6 bases. The CDR3 loop spans 13 amino acids. CDR3 nucleotide sequence: TGTGCCAGCAGTTACTCTAACAGGGGCGAGCAGTACTTC. As protein: CASSYSNRGEQYF.